This record looks at one T cell receptor beta chain sequence and its context. Without the conserved terminal phenylalanine or tryptophan, this CDR3 likely stems from a read error. It is unclear where the CDR3 begins or ends on the DNA, so no DNA is shown, and the CDR3 is as TCRdb lists it. The CDR3 is 22 residues long, ends included. Germline V gene sequence: CDR1 SGHTA, CDR2 FQGNSA. This sample stems from a study of tumor-infiltrating lymphocytes in oesophageal squamous cell carcinoma. Each CDR3 protein gets one entry after TCRdb re-called the PCR reads with MiXCR. The top ten hold about 26% of the sample, which has 8,500 to 11,000 distinct CDR3 sequences, approximately 57% seen once.

The sequencing input was esophageal tumor tissue. The genes are TRBV7-2 and TRBJ2-6; TRBD1 is the table's D call and was not checked against the DNA. This receptor was obtained from a female donor with esophageal squamous cell carcinoma. The CDR3 is CASSLRALGGANSGSYEQYFGA.